This T cell receptor beta chain was identified during a study of blood T cells in healthy people across ages. Sample-barcoded 5' priming and a J-beta primer mix drove a second PCR of about 6 to 12 cycles. TCRdb reprocessed the 5' RACE reads via MiXCR and lists one record per CDR3 protein. The data show hundreds of thousands of distinct CDR3 sequences, around 49% seen once. Whole-study results and caveats: Naive T cell percentage and TCR beta diversity correlated strongly. TCR beta diversity, measured per million T cells, fell in a roughly linear way with age.

Of note for this clonotype: What it binds is not known.

The V end was cut by 1 base, the J end by 1 base, with 10 bases between. CDR1 and CDR2 from the germline V gene are SGHTA and FQGNSA. CDR3 size: 15 residues. Sequenced: blood. The V gene is TRBV7-2, the J gene TRBJ1-1; TRBD1 is a possible D gene (5 bases). This clonotype originated in a woman aged 55-70 years in good health. The CDR3 nucleotides read TGTGCCAGCAGCTTAGAGGCTGGGGCGAACACTGAAGCTTTCTTT. Its protein is CASSLEAGANTEAFF. The entire variable domain, with the rest obtained from reference TRBV7-2 and TRBJ1-1, is as follows: GAGVSQSPSNKVTEKGKDVELRCDPISGHTALYWYRQSLGQGLEFLIYFQGNSAPDKSGLPSDRFSAERTGGSVSTLTIQRTQQEDSAVYLCASSLEAGANTEAFFGQGTRLTVV.